Listed here is a single TCR beta chain. Its target is unknown. The CDR3 loop spans 17 amino acids. Trimming took off 2 bases at V and 2 bases at J, with 19 bases between the two ends. The germline V gene encodes CDR1 MNHEY and CDR2 SMNVEV (reference sequence). The sample comes from a study of OX40 agonist ivuxolimab in advanced cancers. Study-level background: Participants could have had prior anti-PD-1, anti-PD-L1 or anti-CTLA-4 therapy, and approximately 37% had some.

Study-wide points: CD4+ T cells averaged fewer expanded clones than CD8+ T cells. At 0.1 to 3.0 mg/kg, clonal expansion of CD4+ and CD8+ blood T cells had occurred by week 6.

Measured with immunoSEQ multiplex PCR; TCRdb has only the in-frame clones, and not every one. The sample has about 63,000 clones, approximately 91% seen once. This TCR was recovered from an adult with an advanced solid tumor such as melanoma, head and neck, liver or kidney cancer. Sequenced material: CD4+ or CD8+ T cells sorted from blood, taken in a trial of the OX40 agonist ivuxolimab. The V and J genes are TRBV27 and TRBJ2-7; a possible D gene is TRBD1 (5 bases). Here the CDR3 reads CASSLISDNGFTYEQYF. The CDR3 region has the DNA TGTGCCAGCAGTTTAATTTCGGACAACGGGTTTACCTACGAGCAGTACTTC.